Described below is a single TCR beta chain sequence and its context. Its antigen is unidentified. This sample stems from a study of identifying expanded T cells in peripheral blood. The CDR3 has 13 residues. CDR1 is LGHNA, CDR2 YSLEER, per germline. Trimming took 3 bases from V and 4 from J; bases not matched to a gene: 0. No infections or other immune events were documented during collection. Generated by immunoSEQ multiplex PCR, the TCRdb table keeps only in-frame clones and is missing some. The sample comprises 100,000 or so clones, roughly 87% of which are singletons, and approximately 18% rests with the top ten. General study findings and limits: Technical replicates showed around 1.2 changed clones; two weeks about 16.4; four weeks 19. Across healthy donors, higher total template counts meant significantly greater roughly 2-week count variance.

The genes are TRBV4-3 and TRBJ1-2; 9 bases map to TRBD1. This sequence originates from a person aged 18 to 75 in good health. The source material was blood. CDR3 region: CASSQTGGYGYTF. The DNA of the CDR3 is TGCGCCAGCAGCCAGACAGGGGGCTATGGCTACACCTTC.